The T cell receptor beta chain described here comes from a study of cytomegalovirus exposure and HLA in healthy donors. Study-level information: Falling in the Caucasian-associated ancestry cluster were about four fifths of under 450 genotyped donors.

CDR1 and CDR2 (germline): GTSNPN, SVGIG (reference sequence). Trimming left V 2 bases short and J 6 bases short, with 11 bases between. The CDR3 contains 13 residues. At collection, donors were nominally healthy, but unrecorded immune exposures were probable. PCR primers comprised 60 Vbeta and 13 Jbeta primers. Some clones are missing from TCRdb's copy, which holds only in-frame ones; the method was immunoSEQ multiplex PCR. The sample records some 140,000 clones, 70% to 80% being singletons. Sequencing was carried out using PBMCs. The sequence was collected from a woman between 35 and 50 years old in good health and CMV-seronegative. The rearrangement joins TRBV30 to TRBJ1-5; no firm D call. CDR3 sequence: CAWSLEGSQPQHF. CDR3 coding DNA: TGTGCCTGGAGTCTAGAGGGAAGTCAGCCCCAGCATTTT.